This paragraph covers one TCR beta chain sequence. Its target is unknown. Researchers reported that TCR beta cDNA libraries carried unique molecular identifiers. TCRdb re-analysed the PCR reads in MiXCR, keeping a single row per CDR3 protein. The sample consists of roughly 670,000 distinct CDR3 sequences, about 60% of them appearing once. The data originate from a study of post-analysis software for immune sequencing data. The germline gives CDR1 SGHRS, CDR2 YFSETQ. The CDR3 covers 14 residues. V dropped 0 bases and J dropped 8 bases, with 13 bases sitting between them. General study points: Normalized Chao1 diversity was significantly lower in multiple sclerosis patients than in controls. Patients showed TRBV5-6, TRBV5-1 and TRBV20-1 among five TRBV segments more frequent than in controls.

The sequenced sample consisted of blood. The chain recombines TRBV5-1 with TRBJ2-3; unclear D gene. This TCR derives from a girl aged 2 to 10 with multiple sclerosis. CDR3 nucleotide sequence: TGCGCCAGCAGCTTGGCCACTCAAGGCGGTACGCAGTATTTT. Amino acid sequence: CASSLATQGGTQYF.